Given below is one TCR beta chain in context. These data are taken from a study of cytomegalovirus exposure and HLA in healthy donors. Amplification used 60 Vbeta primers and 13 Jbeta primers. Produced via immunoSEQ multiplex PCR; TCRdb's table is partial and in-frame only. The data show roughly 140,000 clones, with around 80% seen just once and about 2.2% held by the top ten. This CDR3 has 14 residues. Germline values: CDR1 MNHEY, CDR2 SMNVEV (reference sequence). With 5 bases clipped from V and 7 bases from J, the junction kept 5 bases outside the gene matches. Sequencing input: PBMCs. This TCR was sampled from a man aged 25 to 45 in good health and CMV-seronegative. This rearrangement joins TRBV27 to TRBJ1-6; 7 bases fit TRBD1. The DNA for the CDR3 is TGTGCCAGCAGTCCAGGGACAGAAAATTCACCCCTCCACTTT. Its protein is CASSPGTENSPLHF.